The rows below give T cell receptor beta chains drawn from one sample of a study of cytomegalovirus exposure and HLA in healthy donors. The assay was immunoSEQ multiplex PCR, and TCRdb's table has in-frame clones only and misses some. Here the sample spans about 140,000 clones, around 80% being singletons. The material sequenced was PBMCs. The origin of the receptors is a middle-aged man in good health and CMV-seronegative. Each CDR3 is given with its conserved first and last residue. Each record gives: J gene, clone size, D gene, V gene, CDR3 DNA, CDR3 protein. The D gene is left open where the match is weak. Expanded clones get a size class; other rows say once, few or many, or leave the size out.

j_gene: TRBJ2-7; abundance: .; d_gene: TRBD2; v_gene: TRBV10-3; CDR3nt: TGTGCCACAGGGCCTCTAGCGGGGCCTAACGAGCAGTACTTC; CDR3aa: CATGPLAGPNEQYF
j_gene: TRBJ2-7; abundance: .; d_gene: TRBD1; v_gene: TRBV15; CDR3nt: TGTGCCACCAGCAGGAGGACAGGTTACGAGCAGTACTTC; CDR3aa: CATSRRTGYEQYF
j_gene: TRBJ2-7; abundance: .; d_gene: TRBD1; v_gene: TRBV5-1; CDR3nt: TGCGCCAGCACCCAAATGACAGGGGGTTACGAGCAGTACTTC; CDR3aa: CASTQMTGGYEQYF
j_gene: TRBJ1-5; abundance: .; d_gene: TRBD1; v_gene: TRBV28; CDR3nt: TGTGCCAGCAGTACAGGGGGGGGTGTCAATCAGCCCCAGCATTTT; CDR3aa: CASSTGGGVNQPQHF
j_gene: TRBJ1-2; abundance: .; d_gene: TRBD1; v_gene: TRBV9; CDR3nt: TGTGCCAGCAGCGAGACAGGGGGCATCTATGGCTACACCTTC; CDR3aa: CASSETGGIYGYTF
j_gene: TRBJ2-5; abundance: once; d_gene: TRBD1; v_gene: TRBV9; CDR3nt: TGTGCCAGCAGCCCTCGTCGGACAGGGGGGACAGAGACCCAGTACTTC; CDR3aa: CASSPRRTGGTETQYF
j_gene: TRBJ1-2; abundance: .; d_gene: .; v_gene: TRBV7-9; CDR3nt: TGTGCCAGCAGACAGGACGGCGTAAGCTACACCTTC; CDR3aa: CASRQDGVSYTF
j_gene: TRBJ2-7; abundance: few; d_gene: .; v_gene: TRBV29-1; CDR3nt: TGCAGCGTTCAGGAGGGGGCATCGTACGAGCAGTACTTC; CDR3aa: CSVQEGASYEQYF
j_gene: TRBJ2-5; abundance: .; d_gene: .; v_gene: TRBV6-1; CDR3nt: TGTGCCAGCAGTGAAGTCAGGAAAGAGACCCAGTACTTC; CDR3aa: CASSEVRKETQYF
j_gene: TRBJ2-3; abundance: .; d_gene: TRBD2; v_gene: TRBV28; CDR3nt: TGTGCCAGCAGTTTTGGACTAGCGGGGGGGCAAGATACGCAGTATTTT; CDR3aa: CASSFGLAGGQDTQYF
j_gene: TRBJ2-1; abundance: .; d_gene: TRBD1; v_gene: TRBV15; CDR3nt: TGTGCCACCAGCTTAGGGACAGGGGTTTCGAATGAGCAGTTCTTC; CDR3aa: CATSLGTGVSNEQFF
j_gene: TRBJ2-1; abundance: .; d_gene: TRBD2; v_gene: TRBV15; CDR3nt: TGTGCCACCAGCATGAGACTAGCCGTAAAAAATGAGCAGTTCTTC; CDR3aa: CATSMRLAVKNEQFF
j_gene: TRBJ1-1; abundance: .; d_gene: .; v_gene: TRBV2; CDR3nt: TGTGCCAGCAAGTACGGGATTGAAGCTTTCTTT; CDR3aa: CASKYGIEAFF
j_gene: TRBJ1-1; abundance: once; d_gene: .; v_gene: TRBV7-9; CDR3nt: TGTGCCAGCAGCTTACCTCCGGGAACTGAAGCTTTCTTT; CDR3aa: CASSLPPGTEAFF